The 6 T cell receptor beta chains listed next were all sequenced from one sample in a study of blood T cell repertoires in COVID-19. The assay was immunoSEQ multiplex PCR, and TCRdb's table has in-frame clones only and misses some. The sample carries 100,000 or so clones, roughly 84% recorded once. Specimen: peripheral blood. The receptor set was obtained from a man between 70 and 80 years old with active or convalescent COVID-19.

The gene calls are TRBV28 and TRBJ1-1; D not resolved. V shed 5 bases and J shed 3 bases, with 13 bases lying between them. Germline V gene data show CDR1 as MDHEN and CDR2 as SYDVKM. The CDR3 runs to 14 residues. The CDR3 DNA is TGTGCCAGCAGTATCTCTACAGATTACACTGAAGCTTTCTTT. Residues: CASSISTDYTEAFF. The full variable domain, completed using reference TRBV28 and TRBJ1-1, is DVKVTQSSRYLVKRTGEKVFLECVQDMDHENMFWYRQDPGLGLRLIYFSYDVKMKEKGDIPEGYSVSREKKERFSLILESASTNQTSMYLCASSISTDYTEAFFGQGTRLTVV.

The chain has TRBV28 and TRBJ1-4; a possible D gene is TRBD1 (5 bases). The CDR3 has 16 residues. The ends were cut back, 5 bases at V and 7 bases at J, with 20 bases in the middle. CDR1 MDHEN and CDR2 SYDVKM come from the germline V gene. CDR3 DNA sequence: TGTGCCAGCAGTCTCCAAGGAAGGGGCGCGTCTGAAAAACTGTTTTTT. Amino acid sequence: CASSLQGRGASEKLFF.

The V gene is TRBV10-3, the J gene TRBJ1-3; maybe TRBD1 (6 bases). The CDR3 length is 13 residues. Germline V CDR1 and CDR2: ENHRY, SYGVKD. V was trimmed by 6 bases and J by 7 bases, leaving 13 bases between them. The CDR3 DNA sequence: TGTGCCATCAGGGAGGCAGGGGCGAACACCATATATTTT. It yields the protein CAIREAGANTIYF.

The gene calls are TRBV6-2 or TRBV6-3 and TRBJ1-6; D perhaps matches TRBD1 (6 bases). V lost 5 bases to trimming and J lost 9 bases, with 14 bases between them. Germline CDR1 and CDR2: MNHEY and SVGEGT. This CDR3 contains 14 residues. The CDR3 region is CASSTQGLGSPLHF. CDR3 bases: TGTGCCAGCAGTACGCAGGGGTTAGGTTCACCCCTCCACTTT.

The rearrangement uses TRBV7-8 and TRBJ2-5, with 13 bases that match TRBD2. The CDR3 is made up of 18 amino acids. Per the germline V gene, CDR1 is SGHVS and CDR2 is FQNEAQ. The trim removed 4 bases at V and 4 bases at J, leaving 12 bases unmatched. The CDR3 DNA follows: TGTGCCAGCAGCTCCCGGACTAGCGGGGGCTTAGAGAGAGAGACCCAGTACTTC. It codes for CASSSRTSGGLERETQYF. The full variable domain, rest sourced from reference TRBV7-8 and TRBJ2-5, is GAGVSQSPRYKVAKRGQDVALRCDPISGHVSLFWYQQALGQGPEFLTYFQNEAQLDKSGLPSDRFFAERPEGSVSTLKIQRTQQEDSAVYLCASSSRTSGGLERETQYFGPGTRLLVL.

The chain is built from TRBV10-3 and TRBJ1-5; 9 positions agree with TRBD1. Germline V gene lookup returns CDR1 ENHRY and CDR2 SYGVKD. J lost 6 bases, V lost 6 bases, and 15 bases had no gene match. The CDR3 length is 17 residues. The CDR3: CAISSTPTGGAGQPQHF. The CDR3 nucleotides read TGTGCCATCAGCTCGACCCCTACAGGGGGCGCGGGTCAGCCCCAGCATTTT.